The next 2 T cell receptor beta chains were all read from a single sample in a study of blood T cell repertoires in COVID-19. The assay was immunoSEQ multiplex PCR, and TCRdb's table has in-frame clones only and misses some. This table has 68,000 or so clones, around nine tenths appearing once. Material: peripheral blood. These receptors were taken from a human donor in a cohort sampled during active COVID-19.

The DNA for the CDR3 is TGCGCCAGCAGCGCTAGCGGGGGGGCCGAAGAGACCCAGTACTTC. Protein product: CASSASGGAEETQYF. The rearrangement links TRBV5-1 to TRBJ2-5; 12 bases align to TRBD2. Germline V gene lookup returns CDR1 SGHRS and CDR2 YFSETQ. With 4 bases clipped from V and 3 bases from J, the junction kept 4 bases outside the gene matches. This CDR3 comprises 15 residues.

This chain connects TRBV27 to TRBJ1-2; 8 bases match TRBD1. Germline lookup yields CDR1 MNHEY and CDR2 SMNVEV (reference sequence). The junction had 10 bases not matched to a gene; V was cut back by 6 bases and J by 7 bases. The CDR3 is made up of 14 amino acids. CDR3 sequence (DNA): TGTGCCAGCAGCCTGACAGGGGAGCGAACTGGCTACACCTTC. Its protein is CASSLTGERTGYTF.